Sequencing of this T cell receptor beta chain was carried out in a study of CD8 T cells in Susac syndrome. Germline V gene lookup returns CDR1 MDHEN and CDR2 SYDVKM. Trimming cost V 5 bases and J 3 bases; bases outside gene matches: 6. The CDR3 length is 16 residues. RNA totalling about 0.5 to 1 ug underwent reverse transcription with random hexamers. MiXCR, applied by TCRdb to the immunoSEQ multiplex PCR reads, yields one record per CDR3 protein. This repertoire shows 110,000 to 150,000 distinct CDR3 sequences, around 95% found once; its top ten account for roughly 0.08%. The gene calls are TRBV28 and TRBJ2-6; 8 bases are a match to TRBD1. The sequenced sample consisted of CD4+ T cells from PBMCs. The sequence came from a human donor with Susac syndrome. In DNA, the CDR3 is TGTGCCAGCAGTGCAGGGGGCGCAGGTGGGGCCAACGTCCTGACTTTC. Amino acids: CASSAGGAGGANVLTF. Combining the CDR3 with reference TRBV28 and TRBJ2-6 gives the whole variable domain DVKVTQSSRYLVKRTGEKVFLECVQDMDHENMFWYRQDPGLGLRLIYFSYDVKMKEKGDIPEGYSVSREKKERFSLILESASTNQTSMYLCASSAGGAGGANVLTFGAGSRLTVL.